This T cell receptor (beta chain) derives from a study of T-cell memory formation after mild COVID-19. Study information: Among the donors, TCR clusters were largely specific to each donor.

To note about this clonotype: What it binds is unknown.

In TCRdb, the 5' RACE reads were re-called with MiXCR into one record per CDR3 protein. The data contain about 140,000 distinct CDR3 sequences, about 14% of them singletons. Study conclusions and caveats: Mostly located in CM and EM were contracting CD4+ clones, with contracting CD8+ clones located in EMRA.

The germline gives CDR1 SGHNT, CDR2 YYREEE (reference sequence). The V gene lost 0 bases and the J gene lost 5 bases, with 12 bases spanning the gap. The CDR3 spans 15 residues. The sequence came from an adult woman who had mild COVID-19 (a few samples of this study predate the infection). Cell type and time point are not known. Input material: PBMCs or a T cell subset sorted from them (not recorded which). V usage is TRBV5-4 and J usage is TRBJ1-5, with no clear D. For the CDR3, the DNA is TGTGCCAGCAGCTTGGGGGGAGCGAGGGATCAGCCCCAGCATTTT. Residues: CASSLGGARDQPQHF.